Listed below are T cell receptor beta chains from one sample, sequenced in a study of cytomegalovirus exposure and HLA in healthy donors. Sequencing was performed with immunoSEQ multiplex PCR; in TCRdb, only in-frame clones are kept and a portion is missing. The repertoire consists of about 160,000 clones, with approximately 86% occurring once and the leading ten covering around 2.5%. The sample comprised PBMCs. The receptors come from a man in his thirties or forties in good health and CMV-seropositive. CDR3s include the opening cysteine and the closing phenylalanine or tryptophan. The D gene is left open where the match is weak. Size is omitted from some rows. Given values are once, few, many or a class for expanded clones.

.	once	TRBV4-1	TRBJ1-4	TGCGCCAGCAGCCAAGATAGAACACAGCATCGGGGTGAAAAACTGTTTTTT	CASSQDRTQHRGEKLFF
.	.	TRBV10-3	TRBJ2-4	TGTGCCATCAGTGGGGCGGGCGGGGTCCGACCAAACATTCAGTACTTC	CAISGAGGVRPNIQYF
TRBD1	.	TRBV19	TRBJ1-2	TGTGCCAGTAGGCCACAGGGGGCCTATGGCTACACCTTC	CASRPQGAYGYTF
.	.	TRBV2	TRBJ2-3	TGTGCCAGCAGTGGCGGATCTAGCACAGATACGCAGTATTTT	CASSGGSSTDTQYF
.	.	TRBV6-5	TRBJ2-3	TGTGCCAGCAGTTTCTATTTAGGGGCAGATACGCAGTATTTT	CASSFYLGADTQYF
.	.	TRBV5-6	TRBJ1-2	TGTGCCAGCAACTTCCGTCAACTGGACAGACTCTATGGCTACACCTTC	CASNFRQLDRLYGYTF
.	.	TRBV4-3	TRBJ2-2	TGCGCCAGCAGCCAAGATACGCATGGGAGAGCTACCGGGGAGCTGTTTTTT	CASSQDTHGRATGELFF
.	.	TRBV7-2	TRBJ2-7	TGTGCCAGCAGTTGGGGGGTCGAGCAGTACTTC	CASSWGVEQYF
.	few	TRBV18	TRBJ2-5	TGTGCCAGCTCACCGGTGGAGCCTCGGGAGACCCAGTACTTC	CASSPVEPRETQYF
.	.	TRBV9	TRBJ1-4	TGTGCCAGCAGCCCTTCGGACAGAGCCGGTGAAAAACTGTTTTTT	CASSPSDRAGEKLFF
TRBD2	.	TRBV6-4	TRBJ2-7	TGTGCCAGCAGTGTGACTAGCGGGGAATCCTACGAGCAGTACTTC	CASSVTSGESYEQYF
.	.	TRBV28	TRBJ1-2	TGTGCCAGCAGAGGTCGGACGGGAGCTAACTATGGCTACACCTTC	CASRGRTGANYGYTF
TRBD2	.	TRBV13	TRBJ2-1	TGTGCCAGCACCCTCCTCATGGGAGGGGTACCCTACAATGAGCAGTTCTTC	CASTLLMGGVPYNEQFF